Given below is one TCR beta chain in context. The antigen is undetermined. The record originates from a study of OX40 agonist ivuxolimab in advanced cancers. Background on the study: Three individuals attained partial responses, comprising one hepatocellular carcinoma case and two cutaneous melanoma cases.

The length of the CDR3 is 16 residues. Trimming took 10 bases from V and 7 from J, leaving 29 bases between them. General observations from the study: Among T cells, CD8+ cells averaged more expanded clones than CD4+ cells. Dosing at 0.1 to 3.0 mg/kg was accompanied by clonal expansion of CD4+ and CD8+ blood T cells by week 6.

Data came from immunoSEQ multiplex PCR; TCRdb stores just in-frame clones and leaves some out. This sample has around 98,000 clones; around 85% occur once, and the top ten carry approximately 0.54%. This TCR came from an adult with an advanced solid tumor such as melanoma, head and neck, liver or kidney cancer. The V gene is TRBV23-1, the J gene TRBJ2-7; either TRBD1 or TRBD2 may supply D (6 bases each). TRBV23-1 is known as an ORF, though its function is uncertain. Here the sequenced sample was CD4+ or CD8+ T cells sorted from blood, taken in a trial of the OX40 agonist ivuxolimab. The CDR3 bases are TGCGCCACCAACCGATCGCACACGGGGGCTCATGGTGAGCAGTACTTC. Translation gives CATNRSHTGAHGEQYF.